This TCR beta chain derives from a study of CD8 T cells in ankylosing spondylitis. The CDR3 has 14 amino acids. Germline V CDR1 and CDR2: MNHEY, SVGAGI. The V end was cut by 4 bases, the J end by 4 bases, with 14 bases between. Study-wide points: Among TCR beta sequences, a motif of roughly 8 highly homologous variants appeared characteristic of ankylosing spondylitis blood.

TCRdb reanalysed the 5' RACE reads using MiXCR and keeps one entry per CDR3 protein. The sample lists 800,000 to 900,000 distinct CDR3 sequences, 12% occurring once. This clonotype has just a few counts. Its target is unknown. The sequencing input was blood, either unsorted or a sorted T cell fraction (not recorded which). The rearrangement joins TRBV6-5 to TRBJ2-7; no clear D gene. The receptor was derived from a male donor with ankylosing spondylitis. CDR3 DNA sequence: TGTGCCAGCAGTTCCTCGACTTCCTATTACGAGCAGTACTTC. Translation gives CASSSSTSYYEQYF.